This entry concerns a single T cell receptor (beta chain). This clone's antigen is unknown. No quality values exist for individual bases; no much larger clone is one base distant. TCRbeta CDR3 regions were amplified from genomic DNA by means of the immunoSEQ Assay, a bias-controlled multiplex PCR. In the original analysis: Within the assay, amplification of reference gene primers was used to estimate how many nucleated cells each sample contained. To quantify the absolute abundance of each unique TCRbeta CDR3 rearrangement, sequence reads were collapsed and filtered. For each sample, productive Simpson clonality was calculated as the square root of Simpson's diversity index across productive rearrangements. The table comes from immuneACCESS by way of TCRdb, which keeps in-frame sequences with V and J called. Part of the clones is missing from these tables; in studies checked, under half for an unresolved V gene and the rest for unknown reasons. The DNA gave D and trimming, while V, J and clone size come from that table. A total of a few hundred thousand clones appear in this sample, roughly 89% of them only once. About 6.6% of the sample belongs to the ten largest clones.

V is clipped by 4 bases and J by 3 bases, and the sequence between their germline boundaries is 13 bases long. CDR1 and CDR2 (SGHDN, FVKESK) derive from the germline V gene. The CDR3 starts with the cysteine, ends with the phenylalanine, and has 15 residues. Here the CDR3 DNA is all that survives: 45 bases in frame from base 1. The data stem from a study of blood T cell repertoires in COVID-19 (dated by TCRdb to 2018 to 2020). Notes on the research overall: Samples covering the acute and convalescent phases of COVID-19 were provided by collaborators in the United States, Italy and Spain. The prospective study material was composed of cDNA or gDNA derived from T cells, B-cell-depleted T cells, or PBMCs. Deeply sampled blood TCRbeta repertoires from subjects exposed to, actively infected with, or recovered from COVID-19 were included in the dataset. The repertoires were released in a freely available public database intended as a resource for research on the immune response to SARS-CoV-2. The samples were drawn from two sources: the first 160 participants of the ongoing ImmuneRACE study, and 1,000 to 1,500 subjects contributed by 6 global collaborators. A de-identified subject ID, COVID-19 status, age in years and sex were almost always included in the sample metadata. Where available, HLA class I and class II types were taken from metadata supplied by the sample provider and were not determined by assay-based typing.

Participants in the prospective study were aged 18 to 89 years, lived in under 30 United States geographic areas, and enrolled through a virtual design. In the prospective study, participants were assigned to cohorts based on the clinical history participants reported in a screening survey and a study questionnaire. ImmuneRACE Cohort 3 recovered participants were defined by two consecutive negative NP/OP PCR tests, healthcare professional clearance, or symptom resolution. Mobile phlebotomists in the prospective study collected whole blood, serum and a nasopharyngeal or oropharyngeal swab from every participant. Additional blood draws and questionnaires over an approximately two-month period could optionally be provided by prospective study participants. Before DNA extraction, blood samples from the prospective study were shipped at room temperature or frozen. Findings and caveats that apply to the study as a whole: Clinical and demographic metadata were provided uncurated, with the amount varying by source and participant.

Input material: PBMCs or T cells enriched from blood (not recorded which). Recombination joined TRBV14 with TRBJ2-1; TRBD1 is possibly the D segment (6 matching bases). The clonotype was recovered from a middle-aged woman who had recovered from COVID-19. The CDR3 protein sequence reads: CASSRVVTGYNEQFF. DNA sequence: TGTGCCAGCAGCCGTGTGGTGACAGGCTACAATGAGCAGTTCTTC.